These 24 T cell receptor beta chains were all obtained from the same sample, sequenced in a study of OX40 agonist ivuxolimab in advanced cancers. Using immunoSEQ multiplex PCR, the repertoire was profiled, and TCRdb retains in-frame clones only, with some absent. The sample has about 21,000 clones, around 87% seen once. Source: CD4+ or CD8+ T cells sorted from blood, taken in a trial of the OX40 agonist ivuxolimab. The receptors here all came from an adult with an advanced solid tumor such as melanoma, head and neck, liver or kidney cancer.

The chain couples TRBV2 to TRBJ1-1; 10 nucleotides match TRBD1. Germline CDR1 and CDR2: SNHLY and FYNNEI. With V trimmed by 7 bases and J by 5 bases, 4 bases remained unmatched. The CDR3 runs 13 residues. The CDR3 nucleotides are TGTGCCAGCATGGGACAGGGGTGGACTGAAGCTTTCTTT. It specifies CASMGQGWTEAFF.

The chain couples TRBV19 to TRBJ1-5, with 7 nucleotides matching TRBD1. Germline V gives CDR1 LNHDA, CDR2 SQIVND (reference sequence). The V gene end was trimmed by 9 bases and the J gene end by 3 bases; junction bases not matched to a gene: 5. The CDR3 sequence is 13 residues long. The CDR3 reads CASLGGYNQPQHF. DNA for the CDR3: TGTGCCAGCCTAGGGGGCTACAATCAGCCCCAGCATTTT.

The V and J genes are TRBV5-1 and TRBJ2-7; either TRBD1 or TRBD2 may fit D (5 bases each). The germline V and J ends were trimmed by 2 bases and 5 bases, with 20 bases remaining between them. CDR1 is SGHRS and CDR2 is YFSETQ in the germline V gene. The CDR3 length is 16 residues. The CDR3 region has the DNA TGCGCCAGCAGCTTCCTCCGGGACGACGCAGATAACGAGCAGTACTTC. Encoded protein: CASSFLRDDADNEQYF.

The rearrangement links TRBV7-6 to TRBJ2-1, with 7 bases that match TRBD1. Germline V gene lookup returns CDR1 SGHVS and CDR2 FNYEAQ. The CDR3 loop spans 16 amino acids. V was clipped by 8 bases and J by 5 bases; unmatched bases: 15. The CDR3 is CASGREAGGGHNEQFF. Here the CDR3 DNA reads TGTGCCAGCGGTCGCGAAGCAGGGGGTGGGCACAATGAGCAGTTCTTC.

The chain couples TRBV7-8 to TRBJ2-1; 9 bases align to TRBD1. The CDR3 is 16 amino acids. Germline CDR1 SGHVS, CDR2 FQNEAQ. After removal of 4 bases from V and 6 bases from J, the junction contained 10 bases not matched to a gene. The CDR3 nucleotides read TGTGCCAGCAGCTCGATAGGGGGACAGGGTTTCAATGAGCAGTTCTTC. It specifies CASSSIGGQGFNEQFF.

V usage is TRBV7-9 and J usage is TRBJ2-1, with 10 bases that match TRBD2. Per the germline V gene, CDR1 is SEHNR and CDR2 is FQNEAQ (reference sequence). CDR3 size: 16 residues. Unmatched junction bases numbered 6, after V lost 2 bases and J lost 5 bases. CDR3: CASSLIRLAGDNEQFF. CDR3 sequence (DNA): TGTGCCAGCAGCTTAATCAGGCTAGCGGGGGACAATGAGCAGTTCTTC.

A single count supports this clone. This rearrangement joins TRBV10-3 to TRBJ2-7, with D unresolved. Trimming cost V 0 bases and J 0 bases, with 9 bases left between them. CDR1 is ENHRY and CDR2 is SYGVKD in the germline V gene. This CDR3 has 15 residues. The CDR3 DNA follows: TGTGCCATCAGTGAGTCTGAGAACCTCTCCTACGAGCAGTACTTC. Protein product: CAISESENLSYEQYF.

The gene calls are TRBV4-2 and TRBJ1-1; TRBD1 matches at 9 bases. The V gene's germline CDR1 is LGHNA and CDR2 YNFKEQ. This CDR3 contains 18 residues. The trim removed 0 bases at V and 0 bases at J, leaving 8 bases unmatched. CDR3 residues: CASSQDPGQGEMNTEAFF. The DNA for the CDR3 is TGTGCCAGCAGCCAAGACCCGGGACAGGGTGAAATGAACACTGAAGCTTTCTTT.

This clone showed up just once. This rearrangement joins TRBV19 to TRBJ1-4; the D gene is possibly TRBD1 (6 bases). The CDR3 consists of 15 residues. Trimming stripped 6 bases from V and 1 base from J, with 12 bases between. Germline loops: CDR1 LNHDA, CDR2 SQIVND (reference sequence). CDR3 region: CASRDPGVTNEKLFF. CDR3 sequence (DNA): TGTGCCAGTAGAGATCCAGGGGTAACTAATGAAAAACTGTTTTTT.

The genes are TRBV9 and TRBJ2-7; D gene unclear. Germline-derived CDR1 and CDR2 are SGDLS and YYNGEE. This CDR3 has 16 amino acids. Trimming cost V 0 bases and J 7 bases, with 20 bases left between them. CDR3: CASSVGQGYLSGEQYF. The CDR3, as DNA: TGTGCCAGCAGCGTAGGCCAAGGGTATCTCTCTGGGGAGCAGTACTTC.

The chain has TRBV4-1 and TRBJ2-2; possible D gene TRBD2, 6 bases. The CDR3 has 16 residues. Trimming pared 3 bases from V and 1 base from J, leaving 12 bases between. The germline V gene has CDR1 MGHRA and CDR2 YSYEKL. As DNA, the CDR3 is TGCGCCAGCAGCCAGAGGAGGGTCGAGAACACCGGGGAGCTGTTTTTT. Protein sequence: CASSQRRVENTGELFF.

V and J are TRBV11-2 and TRBJ1-5, with D possibly TRBD1 on 6 matching bases. Germline V gives CDR1 SGHAT, CDR2 FQNNGV. The CDR3 is 15 amino acids. V shed 5 bases and J shed 0 bases, with 11 bases lying between them. In DNA form, the CDR3 reads TGTGCCAGCAGCGCCGGACAGAATAGCAATCAGCCCCAGCATTTT. Translated, it gives CASSAGQNSNQPQHF.

The chain couples TRBV4-2 to TRBJ2-3, with TRBD1 matching 7 bases. CDR3 length: 16 amino acids. CDR1 and CDR2 from the germline V gene are LGHNA and YNFKEQ. The trim removed 0 bases at V and 2 bases at J, leaving 5 bases unmatched. CDR3: CASSQDTDRLTDTQYF. In DNA form, the CDR3 reads TGTGCCAGCAGCCAAGACACGGACAGGCTCACAGATACGCAGTATTTT.

The genes are TRBV30 and TRBJ1-2; tentative D call: TRBD1 (5 bases). The length of the CDR3 is 13 residues. The V end was cut by 1 base, the J end by 4 bases, with 10 bases between. The V gene's germline CDR1 is GTSNPN and CDR2 SVGIG (reference sequence). In nucleotides, the CDR3 is TGTGCCTGGAGTGGTGGTAGGGGCTATGGCTACACCTTC. Residues: CAWSGGRGYGYTF.

This sequence joins TRBV6-6 and TRBJ1-1; D not certain. Trimming took off 4 bases at V and 11 bases at J, with 14 bases between the two ends. CDR3 size: 12 residues. Germline CDR1 is MNHNY and CDR2 is SVGAGI (reference sequence). The CDR3 loop reads CASSLGQNTAFF. The CDR3 DNA reads as TGTGCCAGCAGTTTAGGGCAAAACACGGCTTTCTTT.

As regards this clone: Given a far larger clone just one base away, this is likely a sequencing read error. The chain links TRBV7-8 to TRBJ1-1, with D possibly matching TRBD1 (5 bases). Germline-derived CDR1 and CDR2 are SGHVS and FQNEAQ. Trimming stripped 5 bases from V and 3 bases from J, with 16 bases between. This CDR3 is 15 amino acids long. CDR3 residues: CASSQEWQGYTEAFF. The CDR3 region has the DNA TGTGCCAGCAGCCAAGAGTGGCAGGGCTACACTGAAGCTTTCTTT.

J is TRBJ2-1 and V is TRBV7-9, with 7 bases identical to TRBD2. After removal of 5 bases from V and 4 bases from J, the junction contained 8 bases not matched to a gene. CDR1 and CDR2 (germline): SEHNR, FQNEAQ (reference sequence). The CDR3 has 15 amino acids. This CDR3 reads CASSTSGVAYNEQFF. DNA for the CDR3: TGTGCCAGCAGCACCAGCGGGGTCGCTTACAATGAGCAGTTCTTC.

This clone was observed once. The V call is TRBV6-5, the J call TRBJ2-1; 13 bases match TRBD2. Unmatched junction bases numbered 3, after V lost 0 bases and J lost 7 bases. Germline V CDR1 and CDR2: MNHEY, SVGAGI. The CDR3 spans 16 residues. The CDR3 spells CASSYSLAGGFNEQFF. CDR3 bases: TGTGCCAGCAGTTACTCACTAGCGGGGGGGTTTAATGAGCAGTTCTTC.

The chain is built from TRBV30 and TRBJ2-7; D not certain. The CDR3 has 11 residues. The germline gives CDR1 GTSNPN, CDR2 SVGIG (reference sequence). The V end was cut by 1 base, the J end by 7 bases, with 8 bases between. CDR3 DNA sequence: TGTGCCTGGAGTGGAGCGATGGAGCAGTACTTC. Its translation: CAWSGAMEQYF.

This clone was detected once. The rearrangement links TRBV11-2 to TRBJ2-3; D is possibly TRBD2 (5 bases). Trimming removed 9 bases at V and 6 bases at J, with 22 bases between. Looked up from germline, CDR1 is SGHAT and CDR2 is FQNNGV. This CDR3 is 15 amino acids long. The CDR3 nucleotides read TGTGCCAGTTCTACCCGGGGAGATTATTTCGATACGCAGTATTTT. Residues: CASSTRGDYFDTQYF.

The genes are TRBV27 and TRBJ2-7; D call uncertain. CDR1 is MNHEY, CDR2 SMNVEV, per germline (reference sequence). The ends were cut back, 6 bases at V and 5 bases at J, with 14 bases in the middle. The CDR3 runs 13 residues. The CDR3 nucleotides are TGTGCCAGCAGCCTCGGCCCCCCGGACGAGCAGTACTTC. Its protein is CASSLGPPDEQYF.

A note on this clone: Other DNA sequences of this sample code for an identical CDR3. The chain is built from TRBV19 and TRBJ2-7, with D tentatively TRBD1 (6 bases). The CDR3 runs 13 residues. CDR1 and CDR2 (germline): LNHDA, SQIVND (reference sequence). Trimming stripped 6 bases from V and 0 bases from J, with 9 bases between. The CDR3 DNA follows: TGTGCCAGTAGCTTGGACAGCTCCTACGAGCAGTACTTC. This sequence encodes CASSLDSSYEQYF.

V is TRBV30 and J is TRBJ2-3; perhaps D is TRBD1 or TRBD2 (6 bases each). Germline CDR1 reads GTSNPN; CDR2 reads SVGIG (reference sequence). There are 17 residues in the CDR3. Trimming stripped 2 bases from V and 2 bases from J, with 20 bases between. CDR3 sequence (DNA): TGTGCCTGGAGTTCCCTGTCGGGGGCCCCCATCACAGATACGCAGTATTTT. Translated: CAWSSLSGAPITDTQYF.

The chain joins TRBV6-6 to TRBJ1-1; TRBD1 is a possible D gene (5 bases). Germline V gives CDR1 MNHNY, CDR2 SVGAGI (reference sequence). The CDR3 covers 14 residues. Deletions cut 0 bases from V and 5 bases from J, with 10 bases between. The CDR3 nucleotides are TGTGCCAGCAGTTACTCGTGGGGGGAGACTGAAGCTTTCTTT. This translates into CASSYSWGETEAFF.